Presented here are 24 T cell receptor beta chains from one specimen sequenced in a study of cytomegalovirus exposure and HLA in healthy donors. PCR amplification relied on 60 Vbeta primers (plus 13 Jbeta primers). Profiling relied on immunoSEQ multiplex PCR, and the TCRdb table lists in-frame clones only, not all of them. Of some 97,000 clones in the sample, around 80% were seen once. The specimen was PBMCs. These receptors all come from a male donor in good health and CMV-seropositive.

About this clone: Other DNA sequences in this specimen translate into the identical CDR3. The rearrangement links TRBV30 to TRBJ1-4; 7 bases match TRBD1. V lost 0 bases and J lost 7; bases outside the gene matches: 5. The CDR3 extends over 14 amino acids. In germline, CDR1 is GTSNPN, CDR2 SVGIG (reference sequence). CDR3 residues: CAWSVRTGGEKLFF. CDR3 nucleotides: TGTGCCTGGAGTGTCCGGACAGGCGGTGAAAAACTGTTTTTT.

A remark on this clone: Other DNA sequences in the sample encode the same CDR3. This rearrangement joins TRBV11-2 to TRBJ1-2, with 9 bases matching TRBD1. The CDR3 has 13 residues. Germline V gene data show CDR1 as SGHAT and CDR2 as FQNNGV. V shed 1 base, J shed 6 bases, and the junction held 0 bases outside the gene matches. The CDR3 reads CASSLGTGDGYTF. CDR3 DNA sequence: TGTGCCAGCAGCTTAGGGACAGGGGATGGCTACACCTTC.

This clone was seen once. The gene calls are TRBV7-6 and TRBJ2-2; 7 bases align to TRBD2. This CDR3 spans 16 amino acids. The V and J ends lost 0 bases and 4 bases, in that order; junction bases with no gene match: 5. Per germline, CDR1 SGHVS and CDR2 FNYEAQ. The CDR3 coding sequence is TGTGCCAGCAGCTTAGCGCCACTAGCGAGCACCGGGGAGCTGTTTTTT. Its protein product is CASSLAPLASTGELFF.

This clone was detected only once. The CDR3 nucleotides read TGTGCCATCAGTGAGAGGAAACAGGGGGAAAGAAACACCATATATTTT. It codes for CAISERKQGERNTIYF. The chain has TRBV10-3 and TRBJ1-3; 8 nucleotides match TRBD1. Unmatched junction bases numbered 8, after V lost 2 bases and J lost 5 bases. Per the germline V gene, CDR1 is ENHRY and CDR2 is SYGVKD. The CDR3 totals 16 residues.

The chain has TRBV10-3 and TRBJ2-1; 7 bases are shared with TRBD1. The V and J ends lost 2 bases and 4 bases, in that order; junction bases with no gene match: 2. The CDR3 has 14 amino acids. Germline CDR1 ENHRY, CDR2 SYGVKD. DNA for the CDR3: TGTGCCATCAGTGAGACAGGGGCGTACAATGAGCAGTTCTTC. Amino acids: CAISETGAYNEQFF.

This chain uses TRBV5-6 with TRBJ1-2; no definite D call. CDR1 and CDR2 from the germline V gene are SGHDT and YYEEEE. Trimming cost V 6 bases and J 7 bases, with 16 bases left between them. The CDR3 contains 13 residues. CDR3 coding DNA: TGTGCCAGCACCGACCCCCGGGGTACTGGCTACACCTTC. Residues: CASTDPRGTGYTF.

This clone was counted ten times or more. The chain employs TRBV6-5 and TRBJ1-5; D might be TRBD1 (5 bases). Germline CDR1 MNHEY, CDR2 SVGAGI. The V and J ends lost 8 bases and 5 bases respectively, with 13 bases between them. This CDR3 is 13 amino acids long. The CDR3 sequence: CASGPEGHQPQHF. In nucleotides, the CDR3 is TGTGCCAGCGGGCCGGAGGGGCATCAGCCCCAGCATTTT.

The CDR3 sequence is CASSPGLAGLVTDTQYF. CDR3 nucleotides: TGTGCCAGCAGCCCGGGACTAGCGGGGTTGGTCACAGATACGCAGTATTTT. The chain uses TRBV7-6 and TRBJ2-3; 13 positions match TRBD2. The J segment lost 2 bases and the V segment lost 5 bases, leaving 7 bases of the junction unmatched. Germline CDR1 SGHVS, CDR2 FNYEAQ. This CDR3 has 17 residues. Filled out from reference TRBV7-6 and TRBJ2-3, the complete variable domain reads GAGVSQSPRYKVTKRGQDVALRCDPISGHVSLYWYRQALGQGPEFLTYFNYEAQQDKSGLPNDRFSAERPEGSISTLTIQRTEQRDSAMYRCASSPGLAGLVTDTQYFGPGTRLTVL.

The chain employs TRBV4-1 and TRBJ1-1, with 8 bases identical to TRBD1. V was pared by 0 bases and J by 7 bases, with 4 bases of the junction left unmatched. The CDR3 contains 14 residues. CDR1 is MGHRA and CDR2 is YSYEKL in the germline V gene. CDR3 DNA sequence: TGCGCCAGCAGCCAAGAAGGGACAGGCCTTGAAGCTTTCTTT. Its translation: CASSQEGTGLEAFF.

V gene TRBV4-1 combines with J gene TRBJ2-1, with 13 nucleotides matching TRBD2. The J segment lost 10 bases and the V segment lost 4 bases, leaving 10 bases of the junction unmatched. This CDR3 comprises 16 residues. The germline CDR1 and CDR2 sequences are MGHRA and YSYEKL. The CDR3 here is CASSRRLAGGEREQFF. The CDR3 region has the DNA TGCGCCAGCAGCCGCCGACTAGCGGGGGGCGAGAGGGAGCAGTTCTTC.

In this sample, this clone turned up once. The V call is TRBV4-1, the J call TRBJ2-1, with 8 bases aligning to TRBD2. This CDR3 region has 16 residues. Germline V gives CDR1 MGHRA, CDR2 YSYEKL. Trimming at V came to 3 bases and at J to 0 bases, leaving 4 bases not matched to a gene. CDR3 sequence reads: CASSQKRESSYNEQFF. Here the CDR3 DNA reads TGCGCCAGCAGCCAGAAGCGGGAGAGCTCCTACAATGAGCAGTTCTTC.

The V and J genes are TRBV4-3 and TRBJ2-3; TRBD2 aligns across 10 bases. Germline V lookup: CDR1 LGHNA, CDR2 YSLEER. The CDR3 is made up of 18 amino acids. J gave up 2 bases and V 1 base, and 9 bases lay outside the gene matches. The CDR3 is CASSQAIPAGGITDTQYF. DNA for the CDR3: TGCGCCAGCAGCCAAGCTATCCCAGCGGGGGGGATCACAGATACGCAGTATTTT.

The chain has TRBV29-1 and TRBJ2-5, with a tentative D call TRBD1 (5 bases). In germline, CDR1 is SQVTM, CDR2 ANQGSEA. V was pared by 7 bases and J by 5 bases, with 14 bases between. The CDR3 contains 12 residues. The CDR3 nucleotides read TGCAGCGGTACCCAGGGTGGGGAGACCCAGTACTTC. The encoded protein is CSGTQGGETQYF.

This clone was detected only a few times. The chain uses TRBV27 and TRBJ2-2; D remains ambiguous. Germline values: CDR1 MNHEY, CDR2 SMNVEV (reference sequence). V was pared by 5 bases and J by 3 bases, with 4 bases between. CDR3 length equals 12 residues. This CDR3 reads CASSIYTGELFF. As DNA, the CDR3 is TGTGCCAGCAGTATCTACACCGGGGAGCTGTTTTTT.

This clone appeared a few times. The chain is built from TRBV4-3 and TRBJ1-4, with D possibly TRBD1 on 6 matching bases. The germline V gene has CDR1 LGHNA and CDR2 YSLEER. This CDR3 is built from 13 residues. V shed 0 bases and J shed 7 bases, with 6 bases lying between them. The CDR3, as DNA: TGCGCCAGCAGCCAAGAACAGGGTGAAAAACTGTTTTTT. Translated: CASSQEQGEKLFF.

The V gene is TRBV5-4, the J gene TRBJ1-2; a possible D gene is TRBD1 (6 bases). Trimming left V 3 bases short and J 7 bases short, with 19 bases between. The CDR3 has 15 amino acids. Germline values: CDR1 SGHNT, CDR2 YYREEE (reference sequence). CDR3 residues: CASSSLDRIEGGYTF. In nucleotides, the CDR3 is TGTGCCAGCAGCTCCTTAGACAGGATCGAGGGTGGCTACACCTTC.

The chain combines TRBV13 with TRBJ1-2, with D possibly being TRBD1 (6 bases). Trimming shortened V by 5 bases and J by 7 bases, and 8 bases separated the two germline ends. The CDR3 length is 11 residues. CDR1 is PRHDT and CDR2 is FYEKMQ in the germline V gene (reference sequence). The CDR3 bases are TGTGCCAGCAGCGGGGGCCGTGGCTACACCTTC. Encoded protein: CASSGGRGYTF.

This clone was observed once. The chain employs TRBV19 and TRBJ1-1; a possible D gene is TRBD1 (6 bases). The CDR3 consists of 15 residues. Germline CDR1 reads LNHDA; CDR2 reads SQIVND (reference sequence). Between the trimmed V and J ends, which lost 5 bases and 4 bases, there was a span of 17 bases. DNA for the CDR3: TGTGCCAGTAGTGCGACAGGTCATGCCGGCACTGAAGCTTTCTTT. It specifies CASSATGHAGTEAFF.

The chain uses TRBV7-2 and TRBJ2-7; D possibly corresponds to TRBD1 (6 bases). Germline-derived CDR1 and CDR2 are SGHTA and FQGNSA. The V and J ends lost 5 bases and 5 bases respectively, with 13 bases between them. The CDR3 is made up of 13 amino acids. The CDR3 protein is CASSRGQNHEQYF. CDR3 DNA: TGTGCCAGCAGCAGAGGACAGAACCACGAGCAGTACTTC.

This chain links TRBV29-1 with TRBJ2-1; D may be TRBD1 (6 bases). Trimming removed 8 bases from V and 9 bases from J, with 14 bases in between. CDR3 length: 11 amino acids. The germline V gene has CDR1 SQVTM and CDR2 ANQGSEA. The CDR3 coding sequence is TGCAGCAGTGAGGGGGAAGGTGAGCAGTTCTTC. Protein product: CSSEGEGEQFF.

This clone was seen once. The V gene is TRBV19, the J gene TRBJ2-7, with 9 bases matching TRBD1. This CDR3 is built from 15 residues. J was trimmed by 3 bases and V by 5 bases; bases with no gene match: 8. Germline loops: CDR1 LNHDA, CDR2 SQIVND (reference sequence). The CDR3 sequence is CASSGSTGGGYEQYF. The CDR3 nucleotides read TGTGCCAGTAGTGGGTCAACAGGGGGCGGCTACGAGCAGTACTTC.

This clone occurred a few times. The V call is TRBV4-2, the J call TRBJ1-4; TRBD1 agrees at 7 bases. Germline values: CDR1 LGHNA, CDR2 YNFKEQ. V lost 0 bases and J lost 6; bases outside the gene matches: 10. The CDR3 is 17 residues long. The CDR3 DNA is TGTGCCAGCAGCCAAGATGCGATAGGGGGCGGGCATGAAAAACTGTTTTTT. Its translation is CASSQDAIGGGHEKLFF.

V gene TRBV6-6 combines with J gene TRBJ2-3, with D possibly matching TRBD1 (6 bases). Trimming pared 6 bases from V and 8 bases from J, leaving 15 bases between. The CDR3 runs 13 residues. Germline CDR1 is MNHNY and CDR2 is SVGAGI (reference sequence). CDR3 DNA sequence: TGTGCCAGCAGAGCCACAGGGATCGCTACGCAGTATTTT. Amino acids: CASRATGIATQYF.

The chain is built from TRBV7-2 and TRBJ2-2; D remains unclear. CDR1 SGHTA and CDR2 FQGNSA come from the germline V gene. The germline V and J ends were trimmed by 3 bases and 8 bases, with 10 bases remaining between them. The CDR3 is made up of 13 amino acids. Written as DNA, the CDR3 is TGTGCCAGCAGCTTCGGGTCGGTGGGGGAGCTGTTTTTT. It codes for CASSFGSVGELFF. The full variable domain, in which reference TRBV7-2 and TRBJ2-2 provide the parts outside the CDR3, is GAGVSQSPSNKVTEKGKDVELRCDPISGHTALYWYRQSLGQGLEFLIYFQGNSAPDKSGLPSDRFSAERTGGSVSTLTIQRTQQEDSAVYLCASSFGSVGELFFGEGSRLTVL.